This T cell receptor (beta chain) was found in a study of shared clonotypes between healthy human individuals (dated by TCRdb to 2019 to 2021). About the full investigation: The cohort included three men and a couple of women between 18 and 49 years of age. To increase sequencing depth and limit assay-specific biases, different laboratories used diverse techniques to prepare libraries and sequence TCR repertoires. For each donor, CD4 naive and CD4 memory were each run on three plates, CD8 naive on two plates, and CD8 memory on one plate. Leukapheresis yielded between about 0.85 and 10 billion PBMCs per donor. To estimate repertoire size and how much clonotype sharing occurs between individuals, the study deeply sequenced the blood TCR repertoires of roughly 5 healthy adults. The paper's findings and limits, for the study overall: Because the study included a small number of donors, the genetic and exposure-history diversity represented was limited. Sampling was limited to blood, and TCR repertoires in tissue likely differ from TCR repertoires in blood. Naive subsets generally had larger estimated clonotype richness than memory subsets. Compared with non-shared clonotypes, the clonotypes found in all four sorted-subset donors had higher generation probabilities. Based on pairwise subsampling, the degree of clonotype sharing among donors was expected to be affected by sequencing depth. When a handful of donors were compared, the shared fraction of clonotypes was about 5.5% for naive CD4, around 3.6% for naive CD8, roughly 2.5% for memory CD4, and 0.4% for memory CD8. Rarefaction of sorted-subset datasets indicated incomplete sequencing despite the large sequencing depth.

A note on this clone: This clone's antigen is unknown. Base qualities are not at hand, and no much larger clone is one base apart.

TCR CDR3 regions were amplified from genomic DNA by multiplex PCR using the deep immunoSEQ assay. Extracted genomic DNA from each cell subset was distributed evenly across all wells of several immunoSEQ 96-well plates, and each plate was treated as a replicate. For sorted subsets, around 200 ng genomic DNA, equal to 30,000 or so T cell genomes, was loaded into each replicate PCR. Purified libraries were measured with a Qubit 3.0 fluorometer, size-checked on a Bioanalyzer 2100, and measured again with the KAPA Library Quantification kit. Every immunoSEQ 96-well plate was sequenced on a dedicated single-read 150-cycle Illumina NextSeq 550 flow cell. The published analysis was carried out like this. Because only junctional sequences without quality scores were contained in the immunoSEQ output, filtering matching that applied to full-length reads could not be performed. Sequences were annotated with PyIR, a Python wrapper for IgBLAST v1.9, using IMGT germline references to assign V/J genes and CDR3. Any read was removed if the V/J assignment was weak (E-value above 1e-6), the CDR3 was missing, or the read contained stop codons, out-of-frame junctions, or ambiguous translated residues. A V3J clonotype was defined by an identical inferred V gene, J gene, and CDR3 amino acid sequence. To compute the percentage overlap between repertoires, the number of shared unique clonotypes was divided by the size of the smaller repertoire. Repertoire richness was assessed with RTK rarefaction, the Chao1 estimator, and Recon v2.1 estimates of unobserved clonotypes. Generation probabilities for all TCRbeta clonotypes obtained by the gDNA method from a handful of donors were computed using OLGA. The table was pulled from immuneACCESS by TCRdb, which kept in-frame rearrangements only. Such tables lose some clones; where checked, under half of the loss comes from unresolved V genes, and the rest has no known cause. The DNA was the basis for D and trimming; V, J and clone size are from that table. Recorded for this sample are about 2 million clones; 90% to 95% of them occurred a single time. The ten top clones hold 0.1% to 0.15% of the sample.

Healthy HIV-negative adults with no recently reported acute infections or vaccinations were included as donors. All donors were Caucasian adults living in Nashville, Tennessee, USA. CD4+ T cells were enriched by magnetic negative selection; naive cells were then positively selected on CD45RA, and the negative fraction formed the memory subset. Blood was obtained by leukapheresis, after which PBMCs were separated by Ficoll-Histopaque density gradient centrifugation and cryopreserved in liquid nitrogen vapor phase. Analytical flow cytometry was used to check the purity and quantity of each magnetically sorted T cell population. Genomic DNA was isolated from each sorted fraction and quantified by UV absorbance on a Nanodrop 2000c. The CDR3 measures 16 amino acids from cysteine to phenylalanine. Only the CDR3 region is kept as DNA, spanning 48 bases read in frame from base 1. Trimming takes 4 bases from V and 7 bases from J, and the germline ends sit 21 bases apart.

Sequencing was done on a sample of naive CD4+ T cells sorted from blood. Sample cell subset or site, as interpreted from the label and publication: CD45RA+ positively selected. The sequence was obtained from a man younger than 35 in good health. The chain employs TRBV5-3 and TRBJ2-4, with an unclear D gene assignment. TRBV5-3 counts as an open reading frame of uncertain function. The CDR3 loop reads CARSPPSSAGVNIQYF. The nucleotides read TGTGCCAGAAGCCCACCGAGTTCTGCCGGAGTTAACATTCAGTACTTC.